This is a list of T cell receptor beta chains from one sample in a study of T cell responses to AZD1222 COVID-19 vaccine. Profiling relied on immunoSEQ multiplex PCR, and the TCRdb table lists in-frame clones only, not all of them. The sample includes around 110,000 clones, about 90% of them seen just once. Sequences were derived from peripheral blood, sampled 28 days after the second AZD1222 dose. Source of these receptors: an adult who received the AZD1222 COVID-19 vaccine. Each CDR3 is given with its conserved first and last residue. Fields, in order: clone size, V gene, D gene, J gene, CDR3 protein, CDR3 DNA. The D gene is left open where the match is weak. Only some rows state a clone size, as once, few, many or a class for expanded clones.

clone size: NA
V gene: TRBV6-2/TRBV6-3
D gene: NA
J gene: TRBJ2-7
CDR3 protein: CATSRVGGFYEQYF
CDR3 DNA: TGTGCCACCAGCCGGGTTGGGGGGTTCTACGAGCAGTACTTC

clone size: NA
V gene: TRBV12-3/TRBV12-4
D gene: TRBD1
J gene: TRBJ2-7
CDR3 protein: CASTQTGREQYF
CDR3 DNA: TGTGCCAGCACCCAGACAGGGCGGGAGCAGTACTTC

clone size: once
V gene: TRBV7-2
D gene: TRBD2
J gene: TRBJ2-1
CDR3 protein: CASSSLTGLYNEQFF
CDR3 DNA: TGTGCCAGCAGCTCCCTCACGGGACTATACAATGAGCAGTTCTTC

clone size: NA
V gene: TRBV7-3
D gene: NA
J gene: TRBJ2-7
CDR3 protein: CASSPSGARYEQYF
CDR3 DNA: TGTGCCAGCAGCCCATCGGGGGCGAGATACGAGCAGTACTTC

clone size: NA
V gene: TRBV7-2
D gene: NA
J gene: TRBJ2-1
CDR3 protein: CASSHPPEGLNNEQFF
CDR3 DNA: TGTGCCAGCAGCCACCCTCCGGAGGGATTGAACAATGAGCAGTTCTTC

clone size: NA
V gene: TRBV5-1
D gene: TRBD2
J gene: TRBJ2-5
CDR3 protein: CASSQTRAGGNQETQYF
CDR3 DNA: TGCGCCAGCAGCCAAACGCGAGCGGGGGGAAACCAAGAGACCCAGTACTTC

clone size: once
V gene: TRBV29-1
D gene: TRBD1
J gene: TRBJ1-1
CDR3 protein: CSVFQTGGTEAFF
CDR3 DNA: TGCAGCGTTTTTCAGACAGGGGGTACTGAAGCTTTCTTT

clone size: NA
V gene: TRBV11-2
D gene: NA
J gene: TRBJ1-2
CDR3 protein: CASSLVGGTYGYTF
CDR3 DNA: TGTGCCAGCAGCTTAGTTGGGGGCACCTATGGCTACACCTTC

clone size: NA
V gene: TRBV5-4
D gene: TRBD1
J gene: TRBJ1-1
CDR3 protein: CASSIRQGAGDTEAFF
CDR3 DNA: TGTGCCAGCAGCATTAGACAGGGGGCAGGGGACACTGAAGCTTTCTTT

clone size: NA
V gene: TRBV18
D gene: NA
J gene: TRBJ1-5
CDR3 protein: CASSPFEPGSNQPQHF
CDR3 DNA: TGTGCCAGCTCACCCTTCGAGCCGGGTAGCAATCAGCCCCAGCATTTT

clone size: NA
V gene: TRBV7-6
D gene: TRBD1
J gene: TRBJ2-7
CDR3 protein: CASSSAGTEPKEQYF
CDR3 DNA: TGTGCCAGCAGCTCCGCCGGGACAGAGCCTAAAGAGCAGTACTTC

clone size: once
V gene: TRBV6-2/TRBV6-3
D gene: TRBD1
J gene: TRBJ2-3
CDR3 protein: CASSYPGQTDTQYF
CDR3 DNA: TGTGCCAGCAGTTACCCGGGACAGACAGATACGCAGTATTTT

clone size: NA
V gene: TRBV18
D gene: NA
J gene: TRBJ2-7
CDR3 protein: CASSPPGDLAYEQYF
CDR3 DNA: TGTGCCAGCTCACCACCCGGAGATTTGGCCTACGAGCAGTACTTC

clone size: NA
V gene: TRBV27
D gene: TRBD1
J gene: TRBJ1-6
CDR3 protein: CASSFITGANSPLHF
CDR3 DNA: TGTGCCAGCAGTTTCATTACAGGGGCTAATTCACCCCTCCACTTT

clone size: NA
V gene: TRBV10-3
D gene: NA
J gene: TRBJ2-1
CDR3 protein: CAVAWTGPQRHEQFF
CDR3 DNA: TGTGCCGTCGCGTGGACCGGACCTCAGAGGCATGAGCAGTTCTTC

clone size: NA
V gene: TRBV7-7
D gene: TRBD1
J gene: TRBJ2-5
CDR3 protein: CASSLVGTGYQETQYF
CDR3 DNA: TGTGCTAGCAGCTTAGTGGGGACAGGCTACCAAGAGACCCAGTACTTC

clone size: NA
V gene: TRBV4-3
D gene: NA
J gene: TRBJ2-7
CDR3 protein: CASSQDLPSVQYF
CDR3 DNA: TGCGCCAGCAGCCAAGATCTCCCCTCCGTGCAGTACTTC

clone size: NA
V gene: TRBV5-4
D gene: NA
J gene: TRBJ1-1
CDR3 protein: CASRDRDANTEAFF
CDR3 DNA: TGTGCCAGCAGGGACAGAGACGCAAACACTGAAGCTTTCTTT

clone size: NA
V gene: TRBV18
D gene: NA
J gene: TRBJ2-1
CDR3 protein: CASSYQEVRGDEQFF
CDR3 DNA: TGTGCCAGCTCCTATCAAGAGGTCAGGGGCGATGAGCAGTTCTTC

clone size: NA
V gene: TRBV7-9
D gene: NA
J gene: TRBJ2-1
CDR3 protein: CASSFRDWGPKFF
CDR3 DNA: TGTGCCAGCAGCTTCCGGGACTGGGGGCCTAAGTTCTTC

clone size: NA
V gene: TRBV4-3
D gene: NA
J gene: TRBJ1-4
CDR3 protein: CASSQGSGELEKLFF
CDR3 DNA: TGCGCCAGCAGCCAAGGAAGCGGGGAATTGGAAAAACTGTTTTTT

clone size: NA
V gene: TRBV4-1
D gene: TRBD1
J gene: TRBJ2-7
CDR3 protein: CASSQPLDRGLHEQYF
CDR3 DNA: TGCGCCAGCAGCCAACCCCTGGACAGGGGGTTACACGAGCAGTACTTC

clone size: NA
V gene: TRBV4-3
D gene: NA
J gene: TRBJ2-3
CDR3 protein: CASSQDSAGPSGDTQYF
CDR3 DNA: TGCGCCAGCAGCCAAGATTCCGCGGGGCCCTCGGGAGATACGCAGTATTTT

clone size: few
V gene: TRBV6-1
D gene: NA
J gene: TRBJ1-1
CDR3 protein: CASSEAVLRNTEAFF
CDR3 DNA: TGTGCCAGCAGTGAAGCGGTACTGAGGAACACTGAAGCTTTCTTT

clone size: NA
V gene: TRBV7-9
D gene: NA
J gene: TRBJ2-1
CDR3 protein: CASSLVLSYNEQFF
CDR3 DNA: TGTGCCAGCAGCTTAGTGCTCTCCTACAATGAGCAGTTCTTC

clone size: NA
V gene: TRBV6-2/TRBV6-3
D gene: NA
J gene: TRBJ1-5
CDR3 protein: CASSDPSNQPQHF
CDR3 DNA: TGTGCCAGCAGTGACCCTAGCAATCAGCCCCAGCATTTT

clone size: NA
V gene: TRBV3-1/TRBV3-2
D gene: TRBD1
J gene: TRBJ2-2
CDR3 protein: CASSQARQGGELFF
CDR3 DNA: TGTGCCAGCAGCCAAGCGAGACAGGGTGGGGAGCTGTTTTTT

clone size: NA
V gene: TRBV7-3
D gene: TRBD2
J gene: TRBJ2-2
CDR3 protein: CASSLAGTSGGLNTGELFF
CDR3 DNA: TGTGCCAGCAGCCTAGCCGGGACTAGCGGGGGCCTAAACACCGGGGAGCTGTTTTTT

clone size: NA
V gene: TRBV19
D gene: TRBD2
J gene: TRBJ2-2
CDR3 protein: CATKRGSGELFF
CDR3 DNA: TGTGCCACCAAGCGGGGGTCCGGGGAGCTGTTTTTT

clone size: once
V gene: TRBV7-3
D gene: NA
J gene: TRBJ1-1
CDR3 protein: CASSPFARGIVTEAFF
CDR3 DNA: TGTGCCAGCAGCCCCTTCGCGCGGGGGATTGTCACTGAAGCTTTCTTT

clone size: NA
V gene: TRBV6-2/TRBV6-3
D gene: NA
J gene: TRBJ1-2
CDR3 protein: CASSYDRPLRYGYTF
CDR3 DNA: TGTGCCAGCAGTTACGACAGACCCCTCCGCTATGGCTACACCTTC

clone size: NA
V gene: TRBV19
D gene: TRBD2
J gene: TRBJ2-3
CDR3 protein: CASSDRGAGFTDTQYF
CDR3 DNA: TGTGCCAGTAGTGATCGGGGAGCGGGATTCACAGATACGCAGTATTTT

clone size: NA
V gene: TRBV7-8
D gene: NA
J gene: TRBJ1-2
CDR3 protein: CASSSNLGLEFGGYTF
CDR3 DNA: TGTGCCAGCAGCTCAAACCTCGGGTTGGAGTTTGGGGGCTACACCTTC